This TCR beta chain was documented in a study of identical twins. V lost 6 bases and J lost 9, with 15 bases in between. The CDR3 is made up of 12 amino acids. Germline assignment: CDR1 MDHEN and CDR2 SYDVKM. In its sample, this clonotype was seen a few times. Its antigen remains unidentified. Among all donors, each was a healthy Caucasian. Study-wide results and caveats: Cross-sectional statistics underpinned the conclusions; the same donors were not followed.

TCRdb ran MiXCR on the 5' RACE reads and lists one entry per CDR3 protein. The sample lists about 470,000 distinct CDR3 sequences, less than 25% occurring once. The same sample was also studied in work on T cells expressing NK-cell markers. This second report adds: In about six donors, dominant CD3+CD56+NKG2C+ clones formed roughly 1.0-7.0% of CD8+ cells.

Specimen: CD4+ T cells sorted from blood. The chain couples TRBV28 to TRBJ2-7; a weak D match, TRBD1 (5 bases). The receptor was isolated from a woman aged 18-29 years in good health. DNA for the CDR3: TGTGCCAGCAGCCAGTTCAGGGCTGGGCAGTACTTC. This gives the protein CASSQFRAGQYF.